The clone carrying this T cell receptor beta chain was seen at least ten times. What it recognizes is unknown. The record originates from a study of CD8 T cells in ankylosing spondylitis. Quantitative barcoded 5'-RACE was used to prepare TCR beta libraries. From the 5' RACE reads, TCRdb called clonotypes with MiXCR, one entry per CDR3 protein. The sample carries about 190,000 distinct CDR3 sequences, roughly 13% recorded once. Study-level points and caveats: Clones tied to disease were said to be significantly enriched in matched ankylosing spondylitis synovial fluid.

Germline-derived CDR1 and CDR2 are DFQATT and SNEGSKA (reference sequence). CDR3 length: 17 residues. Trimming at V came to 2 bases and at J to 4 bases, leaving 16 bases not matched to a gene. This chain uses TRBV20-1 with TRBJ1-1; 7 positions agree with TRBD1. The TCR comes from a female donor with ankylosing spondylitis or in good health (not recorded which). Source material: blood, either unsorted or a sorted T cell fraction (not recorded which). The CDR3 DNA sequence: TGCAGTGCTAGACGGGGTAGACAGGGATGGTTGGTCACTGAAGCTTTCTTT. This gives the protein CSARRGRQGWLVTEAFF.